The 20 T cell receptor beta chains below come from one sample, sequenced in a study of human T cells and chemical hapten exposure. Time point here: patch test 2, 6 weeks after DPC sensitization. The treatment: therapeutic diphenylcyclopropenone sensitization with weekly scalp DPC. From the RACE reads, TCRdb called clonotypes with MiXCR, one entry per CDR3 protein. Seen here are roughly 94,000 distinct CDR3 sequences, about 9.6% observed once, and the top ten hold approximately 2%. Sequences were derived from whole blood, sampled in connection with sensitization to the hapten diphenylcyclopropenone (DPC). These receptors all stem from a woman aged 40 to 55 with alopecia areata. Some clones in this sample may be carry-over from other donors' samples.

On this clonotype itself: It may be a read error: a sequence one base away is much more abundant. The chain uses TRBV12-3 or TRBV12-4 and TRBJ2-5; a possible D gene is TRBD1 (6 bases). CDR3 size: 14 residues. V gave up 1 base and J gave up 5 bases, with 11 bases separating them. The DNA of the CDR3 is TGTGCCAGCAGTTTAGGGAGTCAGGGGGAGACCCAGTACTTC. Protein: CASSLGSQGETQYF.

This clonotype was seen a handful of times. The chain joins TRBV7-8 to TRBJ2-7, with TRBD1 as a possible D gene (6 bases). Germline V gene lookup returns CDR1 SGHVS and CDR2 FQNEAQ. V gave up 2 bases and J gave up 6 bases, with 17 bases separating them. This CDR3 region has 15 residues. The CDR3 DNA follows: TGTGCCAGCAGCTTACGGTCAGGGGCTGTGAGCGAGCAGTACTTC. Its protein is CASSLRSGAVSEQYF.

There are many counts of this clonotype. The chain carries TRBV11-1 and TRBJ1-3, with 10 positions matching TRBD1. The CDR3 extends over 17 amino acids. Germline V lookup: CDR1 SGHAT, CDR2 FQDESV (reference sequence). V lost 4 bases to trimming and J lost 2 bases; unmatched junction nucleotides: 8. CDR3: CASSSSGQGIPGNTIYF. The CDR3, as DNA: TGTGCCAGCAGCTCGTCGGGACAGGGGATTCCTGGAAACACCATATATTTT.

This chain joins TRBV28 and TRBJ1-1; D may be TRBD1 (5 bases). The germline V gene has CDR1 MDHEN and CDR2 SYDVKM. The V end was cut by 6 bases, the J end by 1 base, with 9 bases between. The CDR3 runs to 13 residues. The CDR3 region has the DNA TGTGCCAGCAGGCGGACACAGAACACTGAAGCTTTCTTT. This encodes CASRRTQNTEAFF.

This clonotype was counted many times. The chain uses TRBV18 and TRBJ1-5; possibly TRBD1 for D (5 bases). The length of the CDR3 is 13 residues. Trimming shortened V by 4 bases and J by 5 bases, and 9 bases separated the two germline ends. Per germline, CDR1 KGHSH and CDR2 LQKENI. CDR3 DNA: TGTGCCAGCTCACGGGGCGGCGATCAGCCCCAGCATTTT. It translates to CASSRGGDQPQHF.

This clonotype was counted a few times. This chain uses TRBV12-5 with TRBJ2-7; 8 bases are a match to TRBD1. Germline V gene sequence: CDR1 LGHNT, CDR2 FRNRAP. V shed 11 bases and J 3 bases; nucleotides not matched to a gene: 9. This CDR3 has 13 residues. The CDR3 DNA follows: TGTGCTGCGAAACCACAGGGGGTCTACGAGCAGTACTTC. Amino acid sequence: CAAKPQGVYEQYF. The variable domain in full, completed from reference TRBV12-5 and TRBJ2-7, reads DARVTQTPRHKVTEMGQEVTMRCQPILGHNTVFWYRQTMMQGLELLAYFRNRAPLDDSGMPKDRFSAEMPDATLATLKIQPSEPRDSAVYFCAAKPQGVYEQYFGPGTRLTVT.

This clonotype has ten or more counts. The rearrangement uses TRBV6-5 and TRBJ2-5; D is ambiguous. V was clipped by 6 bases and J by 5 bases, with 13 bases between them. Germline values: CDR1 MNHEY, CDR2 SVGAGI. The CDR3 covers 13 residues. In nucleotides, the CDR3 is TGTGCCAGCAGCCGGAGTGAAATGGAGACCCAGTACTTC. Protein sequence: CASSRSEMETQYF.

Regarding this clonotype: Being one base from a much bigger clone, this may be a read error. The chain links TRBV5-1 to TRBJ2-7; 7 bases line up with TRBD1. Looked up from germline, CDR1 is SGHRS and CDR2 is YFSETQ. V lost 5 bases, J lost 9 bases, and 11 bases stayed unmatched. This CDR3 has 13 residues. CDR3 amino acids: CASSSGTVDGQYF. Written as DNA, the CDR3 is TGCGCCAGCAGTTCCGGGACAGTGGACGGGCAGTACTTC.

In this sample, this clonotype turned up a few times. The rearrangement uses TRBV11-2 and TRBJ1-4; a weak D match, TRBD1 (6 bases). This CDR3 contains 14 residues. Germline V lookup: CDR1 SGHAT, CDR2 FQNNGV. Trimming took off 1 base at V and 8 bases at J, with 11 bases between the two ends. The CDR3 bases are TGTGCCAGCAGCTTAGGCAGGGGAAGAGAAAAACTGTTTTTT. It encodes CASSLGRGREKLFF.

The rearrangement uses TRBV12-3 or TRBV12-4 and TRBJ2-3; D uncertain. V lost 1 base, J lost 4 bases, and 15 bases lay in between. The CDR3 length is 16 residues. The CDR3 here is CASSLDGRIPPDTQYF. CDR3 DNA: TGTGCCAGCAGTTTAGATGGGCGGATTCCCCCAGATACGCAGTATTTT.

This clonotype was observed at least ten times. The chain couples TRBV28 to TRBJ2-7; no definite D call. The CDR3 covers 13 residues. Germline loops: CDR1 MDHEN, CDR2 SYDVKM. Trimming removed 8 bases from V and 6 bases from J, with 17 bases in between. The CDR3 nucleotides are TGTGCCAGCGACAAACCCCCTATTGCCGAGCAGTACTTC. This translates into CASDKPPIAEQYF.

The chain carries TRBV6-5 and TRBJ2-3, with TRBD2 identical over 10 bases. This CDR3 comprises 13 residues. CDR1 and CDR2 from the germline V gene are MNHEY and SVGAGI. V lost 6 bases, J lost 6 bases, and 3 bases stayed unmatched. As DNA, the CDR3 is TGTGCCAGCAGGAGAGCGGGAGGGGATACGCAGTATTTT. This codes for CASRRAGGDTQYF.

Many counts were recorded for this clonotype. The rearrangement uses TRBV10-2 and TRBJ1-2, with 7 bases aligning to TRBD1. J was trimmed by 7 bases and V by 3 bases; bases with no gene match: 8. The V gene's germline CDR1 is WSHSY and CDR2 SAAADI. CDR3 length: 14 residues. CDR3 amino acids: CASSDDRASVGYTF. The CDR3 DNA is TGCGCCAGCAGTGACGACAGGGCATCGGTTGGCTACACCTTC.

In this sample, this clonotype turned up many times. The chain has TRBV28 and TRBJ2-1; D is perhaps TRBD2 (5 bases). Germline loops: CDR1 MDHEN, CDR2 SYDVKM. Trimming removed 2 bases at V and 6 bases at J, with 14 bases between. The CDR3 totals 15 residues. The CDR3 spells CASSLNANEGNEQFF. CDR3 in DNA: TGTGCCAGCAGTTTAAACGCCAATGAGGGCAATGAGCAGTTCTTC.

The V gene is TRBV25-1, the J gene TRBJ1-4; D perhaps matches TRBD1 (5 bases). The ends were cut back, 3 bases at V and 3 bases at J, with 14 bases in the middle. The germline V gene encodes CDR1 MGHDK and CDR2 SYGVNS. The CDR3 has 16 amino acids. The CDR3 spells CASSESGGTANEKLFF. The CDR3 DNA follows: TGTGCCAGCAGTGAGAGTGGGGGGACGGCTAATGAAAAACTGTTTTTT.

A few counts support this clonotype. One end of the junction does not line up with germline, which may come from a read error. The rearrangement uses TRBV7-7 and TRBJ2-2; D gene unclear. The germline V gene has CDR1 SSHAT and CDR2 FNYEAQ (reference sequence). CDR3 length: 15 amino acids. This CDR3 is CASSLLVGRAGELFF. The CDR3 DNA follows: TGTGCTAGCAGCCTCTTGGTGGGTCGGGCCGGGGAGCTGTTTTTT. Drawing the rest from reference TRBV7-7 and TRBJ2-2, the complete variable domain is GAGVSQSPRYKVTKRGQDVTLRCDPISSHATLYWYQQALGQGPEFLTYFNYEAQPDKSGLPSDRFSAERPEGSISTLTIQRTEQRDSAMYRCASSLLVGRAGELFFGEGSRLTVL.

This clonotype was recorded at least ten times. The DNA for the CDR3 is TGTGCCAGCAGCTTAATACGGGAGTCCTACGAGCAGTACTTC. Residues: CASSLIRESYEQYF. This sequence joins TRBV11-2 and TRBJ2-7; possibly TRBD2 for D (6 bases). Per germline, CDR1 SGHAT and CDR2 FQNNGV. CDR3 length equals 14 residues. Trimming removed 2 bases from V and 1 base from J, with 9 bases in between.

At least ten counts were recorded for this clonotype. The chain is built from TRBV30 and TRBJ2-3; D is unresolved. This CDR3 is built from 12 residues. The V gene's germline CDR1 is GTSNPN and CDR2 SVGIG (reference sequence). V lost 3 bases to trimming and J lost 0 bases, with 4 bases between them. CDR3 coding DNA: TGTGCCTGGAGGGAAAGCACAGATACGCAGTATTTT. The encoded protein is CAWRESTDTQYF. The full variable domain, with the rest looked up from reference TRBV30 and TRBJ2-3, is SQTIHQWPATLVQPVGSPLSLECTVEGTSNPNLYWYRQAAGRGLQLLFYSVGIGQISSEVPQNLSASRPQDRQFILSSKKLLLSDSGFYLCAWRESTDTQYFGPGTRLTVL.

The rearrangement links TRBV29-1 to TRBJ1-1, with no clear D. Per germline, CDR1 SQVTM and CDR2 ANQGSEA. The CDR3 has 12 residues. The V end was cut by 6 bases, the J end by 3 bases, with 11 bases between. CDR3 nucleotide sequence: TGCAGCGTCCGCCGGCGGGACACTGAAGCTTTCTTT. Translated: CSVRRRDTEAFF.

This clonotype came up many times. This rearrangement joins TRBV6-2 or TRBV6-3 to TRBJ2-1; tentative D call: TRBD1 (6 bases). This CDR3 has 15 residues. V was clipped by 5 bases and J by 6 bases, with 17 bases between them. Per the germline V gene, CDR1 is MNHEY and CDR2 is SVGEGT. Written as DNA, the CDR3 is TGTGCCAGCAGTACAGGGACCTACGACTCCAATGAGCAGTTCTTC. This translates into CASSTGTYDSNEQFF.